This T cell receptor beta chain comes out of a study of blood T cell repertoires in COVID-19. As for the study in general: Whether acute or convalescent, the COVID-19 samples came from the United States, Italy and Spain. T cells, B-cell-depleted T cells, or PBMCs supplied cDNA or gDNA.

The germline gives CDR1 MDHEN, CDR2 SYDVKM. Deletions cut 6 bases from V and 8 bases from J, with 13 bases between. CDR3 length: 13 residues. Original data processing: Reference gene primer amplification gave estimated nucleated cell counts. TCRdb keeps only in-frame clones here, not all; method: immunoSEQ multiplex PCR. The V and J calls and clone size are taken from that table; D and trimming were inferred from the DNA. The sample lists a few hundred thousand clones, approximately 92% occurring once. The chain is built from TRBV28 and TRBJ1-4; maybe TRBD1 (5 bases). The source of this sequence is a woman aged 30 to 39 with COVID-19, enrolled during active disease. What was sequenced was peripheral blood. The CDR3 spells CASRGGAGEKLFF. The CDR3 nucleotides are TGTGCCAGCAGGGGGGGTGCGGGGGAAAAACTGTTTTTT.